Listed below are T cell receptor beta chains from one sample, sequenced in a study of blood T cells in healthy people across ages. TCRdb recomputed calls from the 5' RACE reads with MiXCR, one row per CDR3 protein. The data contain about 540,000 distinct CDR3 sequences, approximately 25% of them seen just once; the ten biggest clones take up approximately 10%. The same data also went into a second study, on T cells of mothers and their children.

Input material: blood. These receptors were taken from a boy between 5 and 17 years old in good health. The CDR3 runs from the conserved cysteine through the conserved F or W. Each record gives: J gene, V gene, D gene, clone size, CDR3 protein, CDR3 DNA. D genes are given only for firm matches. The listing skips clone size in some rows; elsewhere it reads once, few, many or a size class.

TRBJ2-3	TRBV12-3/TRBV12-4	TRBD1	-	CASRSTGARDTQYF	TGTGCCAGCAGATCCACAGGGGCTCGTGATACGCAGTATTTT
TRBJ1-2	TRBV5-1	-	-	CASSLTKDTLTYGYTF	TGCGCCAGCAGCTTGACAAAGGACACGCTGACCTATGGCTACACCTTC
TRBJ2-1	TRBV7-2	TRBD2	-	CASSQPLTSGSLNEQFF	TGTGCCAGCAGCCAACCCCTGACTAGCGGAAGTCTCAATGAGCAGTTCTTC
TRBJ2-7	TRBV29-1	TRBD2	-	CSALAGEYEQYF	TGCAGCGCACTAGCGGGAGAGTACGAGCAGTACTTC
TRBJ2-3	TRBV7-2	-	few	CASSLAAGSSTDTQYF	TGTGCCAGCAGCTTAGCCGCGGGCTCTAGCACAGATACGCAGTATTTT
TRBJ1-6	TRBV11-2	-	-	CASSLEYRSPLHF	TGTGCCAGCAGCCTAGAGTATCGGTCACCCCTCCACTTT
TRBJ2-7	TRBV6-6	TRBD1	-	CASTRPHRGGSYEQYF	TGTGCCAGCACGAGGCCCCACAGGGGTGGCTCCTACGAGCAGTACTTC
TRBJ2-5	TRBV4-3	TRBD2	few	CASSQIYRLAGFQETQYF	TGCGCCAGCAGCCAAATCTACCGACTAGCGGGGTTCCAAGAGACCCAGTACTTC
TRBJ2-2	TRBV9	-	once	CASSGLGTAAGELFF	TGTGCCAGCAGCGGACTAGGGACCGCGGCCGGGGAGCTGTTTTTT
TRBJ2-1	TRBV29-1	-	-	CSVAGASNEQFF	TGCAGCGTTGCCGGTGCCAGCAATGAGCAGTTCTTC
TRBJ1-1	TRBV27	-	-	CASRSRARTEAFF	TGTGCCAGCAGATCGAGGGCAAGGACTGAAGCTTTCTTT
TRBJ1-6	TRBV4-2	-	-	CASSQADSRKPLHF	TGTGCCAGCAGCCAAGCGGACAGCCGTAAACCCCTCCACTTT
TRBJ2-7	TRBV7-9	-	few	CASSLVSWGSGYEQYF	TGTGCCAGCAGCTTAGTTTCCTGGGGGAGTGGCTACGAGCAGTACTTC
TRBJ2-3	TRBV7-9	TRBD2	many	CASSIQRGSTDTQYF	TGTGCCAGCAGCATCCAGCGGGGGAGCACAGATACGCAGTATTTT
TRBJ2-7	TRBV2	-	once	CASRGIVADTYEQYF	TGTGCCAGCAGGGGGATAGTAGCGGATACCTACGAGCAGTACTTC
TRBJ1-5	TRBV20-1	-	-	CSARRQSNQPQHF	TGCAGTGCTAGAAGGCAGAGCAATCAGCCCCAGCATTTT
TRBJ2-2	TRBV9	TRBD2	-	CASSVLAGVTNTGELFF	TGTGCCAGCAGCGTACTAGCGGGAGTGACGAACACCGGGGAGCTGTTTTTT
TRBJ2-7	TRBV7-9	-	many	CASSQPPKGSYEQYF	TGTGCCAGCAGCCAGCCTCCGAAGGGCTCCTACGAGCAGTACTTC
TRBJ1-4	TRBV15	TRBD1	few	CATSPRTGTNEKLFF	TGTGCCACCAGCCCTCGGACAGGGACAAATGAAAAACTGTTTTTT
TRBJ2-7	TRBV7-2	-	-	CASSLGLTRGLSNEQYF	TGTGCCAGCAGCTTAGGCCTAACTCGGGGCCTAAGCAACGAGCAGTACTTC
TRBJ2-7	TRBV20-1	TRBD1	-	CSAGQGRALEQYF	TGCAGTGCTGGACAGGGCCGGGCACTCGAGCAGTACTTC
TRBJ1-3	TRBV28	-	few	CASSQRGGGNTIYF	TGTGCCAGCAGCCAGCGGGGTGGTGGAAACACCATATATTTT
TRBJ2-1	TRBV12-3/TRBV12-4	-	-	CASSLRRVLSSYNEQFF	TGTGCCAGCAGTTTGAGGAGGGTCCTCAGCTCCTACAATGAGCAGTTCTTC
TRBJ2-7	TRBV20-1	TRBD1	few	CSARDELGQGQYF	TGCAGTGCTAGAGATGAGCTCGGACAGGGACAGTACTTC
TRBJ2-1	TRBV7-9	-	-	CASSLGGGSEQFF	TGTGCCAGCAGCTTAGGGGGCGGTAGTGAGCAGTTCTTC
TRBJ1-2	TRBV28	-	-	CASRGKQGGTANYGYTF	TGTGCCAGCAGGGGAAAACAGGGTGGCACAGCTAACTATGGCTACACCTTC
TRBJ2-7	TRBV9	-	-	CASSAEAGPSREQCF	TGTGCCAGCAGCGCGGAAGCGGGTCCCTCTCGAGAGCAGTGCTTC
TRBJ1-1	TRBV28	-	-	CASIRGIRETEAFF	TGTGCCAGCATAAGAGGGATACGGGAGACTGAAGCTTTCTTT
TRBJ1-2	TRBV4-3	-	few	CASSQVADNYNYGYTF	TGCGCCAGCAGCCAAGTAGCGGACAACTATAACTATGGCTACACCTTC
TRBJ2-1	TRBV18	-	-	CASSPRQDGEQFF	TGTGCCAGCTCGCCTAGACAGGACGGTGAGCAGTTCTTC
TRBJ2-5	TRBV20-1	-	-	CSANKETQYF	TGCAGTGCCAATAAAGAGACCCAGTACTTC
TRBJ2-5	TRBV25-1	-	few	CASSERGGVETQYF	TGTGCCAGCAGTGAACGGGGTGGTGTAGAGACCCAGTACTTC
TRBJ2-7	TRBV3-1	TRBD1	-	CASSGGTGGSYEQYF	TGTGCCAGCAGCGGGGGGACAGGGGGCTCCTACGAGCAGTACTTC
TRBJ2-7	TRBV27	TRBD2	few	CASSRGESSYEQYF	TGTGCCAGCAGTCGGGGGGAGAGCTCCTACGAGCAGTACTTC
TRBJ2-2	TRBV29-1	TRBD2	few	CSVDLAGDDTGELFF	TGCAGCGTCGATCTAGCGGGGGATGACACCGGGGAGCTGTTTTTT